The next 6 T cell receptor beta chains were all read from a single sample in a study of a mutant IDH1 vaccine in newly diagnosed glioma. Indicated time point: baseline, week 1 (first vaccination visit). As to treatment: pre-vaccination baseline after standard-of-care therapy. Measured with immunoSEQ multiplex PCR; TCRdb has only the in-frame clones, and not every one. This table has tens of thousands of clones, roughly four fifths appearing once. The sample was PBMCs, taken from a glioma patient treated with radiotherapy, temozolomide or both. The receptors stem from a man aged 40-49 years with glioma. Some clones in this sample may be carry-over from other donors' samples.

V and J are TRBV4-1 and TRBJ1-1, with D possibly being TRBD1 (6 bases). From germline, CDR1 is MGHRA and CDR2 YSYEKL. Trimming pared 3 bases from V and 1 base from J, leaving 12 bases between. The CDR3 runs to 15 residues. Here the CDR3 reads CASSHVTGRNTEAFF. The CDR3 DNA reads TGCGCCAGCAGCCACGTGACAGGCAGGAACACTGAAGCTTTCTTT.

The rearrangement joins TRBV5-6 to TRBJ2-7, with 11 bases matching TRBD1. In germline, CDR1 is SGHDT, CDR2 YYEEEE. The CDR3 is 14 amino acids. J was trimmed by 4 bases and V by 2 bases; bases with no gene match: 2. The CDR3 region has the DNA TGTGCCAGCAGCTTCGGGACAGGGGGGTACGAGCAGTACTTC. It codes for CASSFGTGGYEQYF.

This chain uses TRBV5-1 with TRBJ1-1, with D tentatively TRBD1 (5 bases). Trimming stripped 1 base from V and 1 base from J, with 11 bases between. The germline V gene has CDR1 SGHRS and CDR2 YFSETQ. The CDR3 extends over 15 amino acids. In DNA form, the CDR3 reads TGCGCCAGCAGCTTGATGGGACCTGCGAACACTGAAGCTTTCTTT. Translating it yields CASSLMGPANTEAFF.

This rearrangement joins TRBV6-5 to TRBJ2-7; no reliable D call. Per germline, CDR1 MNHEY and CDR2 SVGAGI. There are 13 residues in the CDR3. Deletions cut 5 bases from V and 3 bases from J, with 11 bases between. The chain's CDR3 is CASSPGSHYEQYF. CDR3 DNA sequence: TGTGCCAGCAGTCCCGGGTCCCACTACGAGCAGTACTTC.

The chain uses TRBV2 and TRBJ1-4; D unresolved. V gave up 4 bases and J gave up 5 bases, with 11 bases separating them. CDR3 length: 14 amino acids. Germline V gene lookup returns CDR1 SNHLY and CDR2 FYNNEI. CDR3 in amino acids: CASSVSATNEKLFF. The CDR3 DNA follows: TGTGCCAGCAGTGTTTCAGCGACGAATGAAAAACTGTTTTTT.

V usage is TRBV2 and J usage is TRBJ2-7; 8 nucleotides agree with TRBD1. The CDR3 runs 15 residues. CDR1 is SNHLY and CDR2 is FYNNEI in the germline V gene. Germline trimming cut 6 bases from V and 1 base from J; bases unmatched to any gene: 8. DNA for the CDR3: TGTGCCAGCAGAGAAACCGGGACAGGATCCTACGAGCAGTACTTC. Its protein product is CASRETGTGSYEQYF.